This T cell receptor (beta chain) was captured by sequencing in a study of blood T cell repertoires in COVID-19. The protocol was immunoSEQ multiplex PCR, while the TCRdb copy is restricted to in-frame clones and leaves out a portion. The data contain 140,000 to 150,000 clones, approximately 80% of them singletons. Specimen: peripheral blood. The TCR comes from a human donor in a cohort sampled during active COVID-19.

The CDR3 sequence: CAISEAGSTEAFF. The CDR3 DNA is TGTGCCATCAGTGAGGCGGGGAGCACTGAAGCTTTCTTT. The chain is built from TRBV10-3 and TRBJ1-1; D gene ambiguous. The germline CDR1 and CDR2 sequences are ENHRY and SYGVKD. The CDR3 is 13 amino acids. Trimming took off 2 bases at V and 4 bases at J, with 8 bases between the two ends.